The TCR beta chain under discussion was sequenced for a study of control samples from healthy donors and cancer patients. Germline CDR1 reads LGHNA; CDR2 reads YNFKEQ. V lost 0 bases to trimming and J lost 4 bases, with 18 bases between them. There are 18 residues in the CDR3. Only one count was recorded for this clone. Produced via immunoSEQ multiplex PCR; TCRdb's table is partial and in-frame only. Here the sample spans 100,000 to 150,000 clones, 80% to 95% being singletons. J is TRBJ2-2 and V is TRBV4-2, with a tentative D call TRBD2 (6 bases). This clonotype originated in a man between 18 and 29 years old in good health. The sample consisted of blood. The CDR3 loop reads CASSQDGPRGLSTGELFF. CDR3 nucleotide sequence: TGTGCCAGCAGCCAAGATGGACCTCGGGGACTGTCCACCGGGGAGCTGTTTTTT.